What follows are 31 T cell receptor beta chains derived from one specimen sequenced in a study of blood T cell repertoires in COVID-19. Data came from immunoSEQ multiplex PCR; TCRdb stores just in-frame clones and leaves some out. The sample shows under 200,000 clones, over 70% of them seen only once. Sequencing was done on a sample of PBMCs or T cells enriched from blood (not recorded which). The receptor set was obtained from a woman aged 40 to 55 with acute COVID-19.

The chain links TRBV5-1 to TRBJ1-2; D possibly corresponds to TRBD1 (5 bases). Trimming left V 0 bases short and J 0 bases short, with 12 bases between. Germline CDR1 SGHRS, CDR2 YFSETQ. The length of the CDR3 is 16 residues. The CDR3 DNA sequence: TGCGCCAGCAGCTTGGGTTCGGACATCGCTAACTATGGCTACACCTTC. Protein sequence: CASSLGSDIANYGYTF.

CDR3 bases: TGTGCCAGCAGCTTAAGAGGTATAGGCACAGATACGCAGTATTTT. Protein sequence: CASSLRGIGTDTQYF. The chain uses TRBV7-9 and TRBJ2-3; the D is unclear. Trimming took 2 bases from V and 1 from J, leaving 10 bases between them. This CDR3 contains 15 residues. Germline loops: CDR1 SEHNR, CDR2 FQNEAQ (reference sequence).

CDR3 DNA: TGCGCCAGCAGCCAAGGGGATAGGGGCCCGGGCGGCTACACCTTC. It codes for CASSQGDRGPGGYTF. The chain carries TRBV4-1 and TRBJ1-2, with a tentative D call TRBD1 (5 bases). V was pared by 1 base and J by 8 bases, with 17 bases between. The CDR3 contains 15 residues. Germline lookup yields CDR1 MGHRA and CDR2 YSYEKL.

This chain joins TRBV12-3 or TRBV12-4 and TRBJ1-2; D is perhaps TRBD1 (5 bases). The V end lost 7 bases, the J end lost 5 bases, and 14 bases lay between the germline ends. The CDR3 consists of 13 residues. As DNA, the CDR3 is TGTGCCAGCACCCTAGACAGTTCGTATGGCTACACCTTC. Protein product: CASTLDSSYGYTF.

This clone came up a few times. V and J are TRBV2 and TRBJ2-3; 9 positions agree with TRBD2. J gave up 6 bases and V 3 bases, and 10 bases lay outside the gene matches. The germline gives CDR1 SNHLY, CDR2 FYNNEI. The CDR3 is made up of 16 amino acids. The CDR3 DNA sequence: TGTGCCAGCAGTGAGGGCGGGAGGGCCCGGGCGGATACGCAGTATTTT. It translates to CASSEGGRARADTQYF.

This chain links TRBV7-6 with TRBJ2-1, with 12 positions matching TRBD2. The V segment lost 5 bases and the J segment 13 bases; nucleotides outside the gene matches: 9. The CDR3 runs 14 residues. The germline CDR1 and CDR2 sequences are SGHVS and FNYEAQ. In DNA, the CDR3 is TGTGCCAGCAGCCCGACGACTAGCGGGAGTGAACAGTTCTTC. This translates into CASSPTTSGSEQFF.

The chain has TRBV6-2 or TRBV6-3 and TRBJ1-5, with D hard to call. The germline V gene has CDR1 MNHEY and CDR2 SVGEGT. V was clipped by 1 base and J by 5 bases, with 12 bases between them. This CDR3 region has 15 residues. DNA of the CDR3: TGTGCCAGCAGTTACTTCGGGGTTGTTGATCAGCCCCAGCATTTT. Its translation: CASSYFGVVDQPQHF.

CDR3 DNA: TGCAGCGTCTCCGAGGAGACTAGCGGGAGATACAATGAGCAGTTCTTC. This codes for CSVSEETSGRYNEQFF. The V gene is TRBV29-1, the J gene TRBJ2-1; 12 bases are a match to TRBD2. The CDR3 contains 16 residues. V lost 6 bases and J lost 4; bases outside the gene matches: 10. Germline V gene sequence: CDR1 SQVTM, CDR2 ANQGSEA.

This clone was observed a few times. This rearrangement joins TRBV1 to TRBJ2-4; the D call TRBD2 from the table was never checked on the DNA. TRBV1 is a pseudogene segment. This CDR3 is built from 18 residues. CDR3 coding DNA: TGCACCAGCAGCCAAGCCAGCGGAGTGTTATTAGCCAAAAACATTCAGTACTTC. As protein: CTSSQASGVLLAKNIQYF.

The V call is TRBV12-5, the J call TRBJ1-4, with no clear D. The CDR3 consists of 11 residues. The germline V gene encodes CDR1 LGHNT and CDR2 FRNRAP. The V end was cut by 7 bases, the J end by 12 bases, with 12 bases between. CDR3 region: CASAKTDQLFF. CDR3 DNA: TGTGCTAGTGCTAAAACAGACCAACTGTTTTTT. Full variable domain (missing parts from reference TRBV12-5 and TRBJ1-4): DARVTQTPRHKVTEMGQEVTMRCQPILGHNTVFWYRQTMMQGLELLAYFRNRAPLDDSGMPKDRFSAEMPDATLATLKIQPSEPRDSAVYFCASAKTDQLFFGSGTQLSVL.

The chain couples TRBV24-1 to TRBJ2-2; D gene ambiguous. The CDR3 is 14 amino acids. V shed 3 bases and J shed 4 bases, with 8 bases lying between them. CDR1 is KGHDR, CDR2 SFDVKD, per germline. CDR3 protein: CATSDGEFTGELFF. The CDR3 bases are TGTGCCACCAGTGATGGAGAATTCACCGGGGAGCTGTTTTTT.

The CDR3 DNA is TGTGCCAGCAGACCTGGGACTCTAAATGAGCAGTTCTTC. Its protein is CASRPGTLNEQFF. The chain has TRBV12-3 or TRBV12-4 and TRBJ2-1; TRBD2 is a possible D gene (6 bases). CDR3 length equals 13 residues. The V end lost 6 bases, the J end lost 7 bases, and 13 bases lay between the germline ends.

This chain uses TRBV5-1 with TRBJ2-7, with 7 bases fitting TRBD1. The CDR3 runs 18 residues. With V trimmed by 4 bases and J by 0 bases, 16 bases remained unmatched. The germline gives CDR1 SGHRS, CDR2 YFSETQ. Written as DNA, the CDR3 is TGCGCCAGCAGCCTGGGTGAGGACAGGCCCGAGAGCTCCTACGAGCAGTACTTC. Protein: CASSLGEDRPESSYEQYF.

The rearrangement uses TRBV7-9 and TRBJ1-6; 7 bases map to TRBD1. From germline, CDR1 is SEHNR and CDR2 FQNEAQ (reference sequence). J lost 10 bases, V lost 6 bases, and 9 bases had no gene match. This CDR3 spans 14 amino acids. The CDR3 DNA sequence: TGTGCCAGCAGTTATACAGGGGAGGTGTCACCCCTCCACTTT. This gives the protein CASSYTGEVSPLHF.

V is TRBV14 and J is TRBJ2-4; 7 bases align to TRBD1. Germline values: CDR1 SGHDN, CDR2 FVKESK. The CDR3 is 14 residues long. V was clipped by 4 bases and J by 1 base; unmatched bases: 1. CDR3 sequence: CASSLRGAKNIQYF. In DNA form, the CDR3 reads TGTGCCAGCAGCCTCAGGGGGGCCAAAAACATTCAGTACTTC. Using reference TRBV14 and TRBJ2-4 for the parts outside the CDR3, the full variable domain is EAGVTQFPSHSVIEKGQTVTLRCDPISGHDNLYWYRRVMGKEIKFLLHFVKESKQDESGMPNNRFLAERTGGTYSTLKVQPAELEDSGVYFCASSLRGAKNIQYFGAGTRLSVL.

This clone was recorded at least ten times. This chain links TRBV10-2 with TRBJ1-6, with D perhaps matching TRBD1 (6 bases). Looked up from germline, CDR1 is WSHSY and CDR2 is SAAADI. Trimming left V 4 bases short and J 7 bases short, with 14 bases between. CDR3 length equals 15 residues. The CDR3 loop is CASSVQGPGNSPLHF. DNA for the CDR3: TGCGCCAGCAGTGTGCAGGGGCCGGGGAATTCACCCCTCCACTTT.

The genes are TRBV2 and TRBJ1-1, with D maybe TRBD1 (5 bases). CDR3 length: 14 amino acids. Germline CDR1 and CDR2: SNHLY and FYNNEI. V shed 2 bases and J shed 10 bases, with 17 bases lying between them. CDR3 DNA: TGTGCCAGCAGTGAATCACGAAGGGGATCGACAGCTTTCTTT. Its translation is CASSESRRGSTAFF.

The chain has TRBV5-1 and TRBJ2-1; D unresolved. The CDR3 extends over 14 amino acids. V lost 4 bases and J lost 4, with 12 bases in between. In germline, CDR1 is SGHRS, CDR2 YFSETQ. The CDR3 bases are TGCGCCAGCAGCCCAGGCAGAATTTACAATGAGCAGTTCTTC. Protein sequence: CASSPGRIYNEQFF.

The chain has TRBV5-6 and TRBJ2-1; tentative D call: TRBD1 (5 bases). The germline V gene encodes CDR1 SGHDT and CDR2 YYEEEE. The CDR3 covers 16 residues. V was pared by 6 bases and J by 0 bases, with 16 bases between. CDR3 region: CASTLQGGSSYNEQFF. CDR3 in DNA: TGTGCCAGCACCCTCCAGGGCGGAAGCTCCTACAATGAGCAGTTCTTC.

The chain couples TRBV30 to TRBJ2-1, with D perhaps matching TRBD2 (6 bases). This CDR3 comprises 10 residues. The V and J ends lost 5 bases and 15 bases respectively, with 14 bases between them. Germline CDR1 and CDR2: GTSNPN and SVGIG (reference sequence). The CDR3 DNA is TGTGCCTGGGCCGGGAGCTCCCCGTTCTTC. Its translation is CAWAGSSPFF.

Only a few counts were recorded for this clone. In nucleotides, the CDR3 is TGTGCCAGCAGTTTAAACCTCCCTAGAGGCTACACCTTC. Amino acid sequence: CASSLNLPRGYTF. The V gene is TRBV28, the J gene TRBJ1-2; D unclear. The V gene lost 2 bases and the J gene lost 8 bases, with 12 bases spanning the gap. The CDR3 runs 13 residues. CDR1 MDHEN and CDR2 SYDVKM come from the germline V gene.

This chain uses TRBV28 with TRBJ2-1, with D perhaps matching TRBD2 (6 bases). The CDR3 totals 14 residues. V gave up 2 bases and J gave up 10 bases, with 15 bases separating them. In germline, CDR1 is MDHEN, CDR2 SYDVKM. The CDR3 region has the DNA TGTGCCAGCAGTTTAATGGACTACCGGAACGAGCAGTTCTTC. This translates into CASSLMDYRNEQFF.

The V and J genes are TRBV12-5 and TRBJ2-5; D possibly corresponds to TRBD2 (6 bases). The CDR3 is 17 residues long. Germline CDR1 LGHNT, CDR2 FRNRAP. Trimming removed 1 base from V and 2 bases from J, with 17 bases in between. The CDR3 DNA reads as TGTGCTAGTGGTTTGGGATATGGCGGGATCGGTCAAGAGACCCAGTACTTC. It translates to CASGLGYGGIGQETQYF.

The genes are TRBV6-4 and TRBJ1-2; possibly TRBD1 for D (5 bases). CDR3 length: 14 residues. CDR1 MRHNA and CDR2 SNTAGT come from the germline V gene. V was cut by 0 bases and J by 6 bases, with 11 bases left in between. The CDR3 loop reads CASSDSGERNGYTF. CDR3 sequence (DNA): TGTGCCAGCAGTGACTCAGGGGAAAGGAATGGCTACACCTTC.

The rearrangement joins TRBV7-9 to TRBJ1-2; TRBD1 is a possible D gene (5 bases). CDR3 length: 14 amino acids. The germline V gene has CDR1 SEHNR and CDR2 FQNEAQ (reference sequence). Trimming removed 1 base from V and 0 bases from J, with 6 bases in between. DNA for the CDR3: TGTGCCAGCAGCTTAGGACAGTCTAACTATGGCTACACCTTC. Protein product: CASSLGQSNYGYTF. Using reference TRBV7-9 and TRBJ1-2 for the parts outside the CDR3, the full variable domain is DTGVSQNPRHKITKRGQNVTFRCDPISEHNRLYWYRQTLGQGPEFLTYFQNEAQLEKSRLLSDRFSAERPKGSFSTLEIQRTEQGDSAMYLCASSLGQSNYGYTFGSGTRLTVV.

J is TRBJ1-2 and V is TRBV5-1; tentatively, D is TRBD1 (5 bases). CDR3 size: 14 residues. The ends were cut back, 0 bases at V and 7 bases at J, with 13 bases in the middle. The germline CDR1 and CDR2 sequences are SGHRS and YFSETQ. The CDR3: CASSLERGISGYTF. DNA of the CDR3: TGCGCCAGCAGCTTGGAAAGGGGAATTAGTGGCTACACCTTC.

This chain links TRBV19 with TRBJ1-2; D is unresolved. Trimming shortened V by 0 bases and J by 5 bases, and 10 bases separated the two germline ends. CDR1 and CDR2 from the germline V gene are LNHDA and SQIVND (reference sequence). The CDR3 extends over 14 amino acids. As DNA, the CDR3 is TGTGCCAGTAGTATAGATCGTGGCAGATATGGCTACACCTTC. Its translation is CASSIDRGRYGYTF.

This clone was counted many times. The chain employs TRBV7-2 and TRBJ1-5, with TRBD1 matching 9 bases. The CDR3 is 16 amino acids. Per the germline V gene, CDR1 is SGHTA and CDR2 is FQGNSA. The junction had 6 bases not matched to a gene; V was cut back by 4 bases and J by 2 bases. The CDR3 spells CASSSTGQGGNQPQHF. The CDR3 DNA reads as TGTGCCAGCAGCTCGACGGGACAGGGAGGCAATCAGCCCCAGCATTTT.

In DNA form, the CDR3 reads TGTGCCAGCAGCTTAGGAACCTACACAGATACGCAGTATTTT. This gives the protein CASSLGTYTDTQYF. This chain connects TRBV7-6 to TRBJ2-3; D gene uncertain. The V and J ends lost 1 base and 2 bases respectively, with 7 bases between them. Germline CDR1 reads SGHVS; CDR2 reads FNYEAQ. This CDR3 is built from 14 residues. The full variable domain, completed using reference TRBV7-6 and TRBJ2-3, is GAGVSQSPRYKVTKRGQDVALRCDPISGHVSLYWYRQALGQGPEFLTYFNYEAQQDKSGLPNDRFSAERPEGSISTLTIQRTEQRDSAMYRCASSLGTYTDTQYFGPGTRLTVL.

This clone has a single count. Within the sample, other DNA sequences also encode this same CDR3. The chain combines TRBV9 with TRBJ2-3; tentatively, D is TRBD2 (6 bases). Germline V CDR1 and CDR2: SGDLS, YYNGEE. V lost 4 bases to trimming and J lost 1 base, with 16 bases between them. The CDR3 length is 16 residues. The CDR3, as DNA: TGTGCCAGCAGCCCCGGGATTAGCGGCCGCACAGATACGCAGTATTTT. It specifies CASSPGISGRTDTQYF.

The V call is TRBV6-5, the J call TRBJ1-6; possibly TRBD1 for D (6 bases). With 6 bases removed from V and 7 bases from J, the gap between germline ends came to 13 bases. Germline values: CDR1 MNHEY, CDR2 SVGAGI. The CDR3 length is 14 residues. In DNA, the CDR3 is TGTGCCAGCAGCTCAGGGGCCGGCAATTCACCCCTCCACTTT. Translation: CASSSGAGNSPLHF.